A selection of T cell receptor beta chains follows, all from one sample in a study of blood T cell repertoires in COVID-19. Sequencing was performed with immunoSEQ multiplex PCR; in TCRdb, only in-frame clones are kept and a portion is missing. The data hold tens of thousands of clones, with less than 90% observed a single time. What was sequenced was peripheral blood. The receptors were sampled from an elderly man with acute or convalescent COVID-19. Both conserved end residues are part of each CDR3. A D gene is named only where the DNA matches it firmly. Not every row has a clone size; where given, it reads once, few, many or a size class.

TRBJ2-7 TRBV29-1 . TRBD1 CSAAGTGSYEQYF
TRBJ1-1 TRBV4-3 . . CASSQDMGGGDTEAFF
TRBJ2-5 TRBV19 . TRBD2 CASSHFSGGVETQYF
TRBJ1-2 TRBV6-2/TRBV6-3 . TRBD1 CASSMPTGQGYGYTF
TRBJ1-5 TRBV4-2 . TRBD1 CASSQDGHRGWNQPQHF
TRBJ1-5 TRBV20-1 . . CSASGAGRPQHF
TRBJ1-6 TRBV9 . . CASSANREWDSPLHF
TRBJ2-1 TRBV24-1 . TRBD2 CATTSSGSANNEQFF
TRBJ1-2 TRBV6-5 once . CASSYAPGSGNYGYTF
TRBJ2-7 TRBV24-1 . . CATSDPRGPPYEQYF
TRBJ2-1 TRBV6-2/TRBV6-3 . TRBD2 CASSSGTSGNNEQFF
TRBJ2-2 TRBV27 . . CASSFQYTGDTGELFF
TRBJ2-4 TRBV19 . TRBD2 CASSPSPRTGTKKNIQYF
TRBJ1-2 TRBV11-1 . TRBD1 CASSPGTANYGYTF
TRBJ2-7 TRBV7-8 . TRBD1 CASSRDRVVYEQYF
TRBJ2-2 TRBV23-1 . TRBD1 CASSQSTGQGNTGELFF
TRBJ2-7 TRBV30 . . CAWGQTYEQYF
TRBJ2-5 TRBV12-3/TRBV12-4 . TRBD1 CASSFRGETQYF
TRBJ1-1 TRBV28 . . CASSPDRLRAEAFF
TRBJ2-4 TRBV19 . . CASTARGAKNIQYF
TRBJ2-7 TRBV28 . TRBD1 CASSTARGTGGEQYF
TRBJ2-2 TRBV9 . . CASNSGQPNAGELFF
TRBJ1-2 TRBV10-1 . . CASSEDRFHGYTF
TRBJ1-4 TRBV5-6 . . CASSLQGWGNEKLFF
TRBJ1-4 TRBV25-1 once . CASSPQGSPGNEKLFF
TRBJ1-1 TRBV30 . . CAWSVQGLVGAFF
TRBJ2-7 TRBV7-8 . TRBD2 CASSLQTSGSNEQYF
TRBJ1-2 TRBV29-1 . TRBD1 CSVGRGTGGSYTF
TRBJ1-2 TRBV27 . . CASRPQRGRYGYTF
TRBJ1-2 TRBV15 . TRBD1 CATSSRGAGGNYGYTF
TRBJ2-6 TRBV11-2 . . CASSFYRTETSSGANVLTF
TRBJ1-1 TRBV5-1 . TRBD1 CASSPNRGRVTEAFF
TRBJ2-7 TRBV4-1 . TRBD2 CASSPGLAGAYEQYF
TRBJ2-7 TRBV18 few TRBD1 CASSPGTGSYEQYF
TRBJ2-3 TRBV6-6 . TRBD2 CASSLAGASDTQYF
TRBJ1-2 TRBV20-1 . . CSASQTGGYTF
TRBJ2-6 TRBV4-2 . . CASSQDRYQRRSGANVLTF
TRBJ2-2 TRBV11-2 . . CASSPDRQWTGELFF
TRBJ2-1 TRBV5-1 few . CASSLDQPRDEQFF
TRBJ2-7 TRBV19 . TRBD1 CASRDRGLGEQYF
TRBJ1-1 TRBV10-1 . TRBD1 CASSEHPGQAANTEAFF
TRBJ2-2 TRBV27 . . CASKDWSTNTGELFF
TRBJ1-5 TRBV12-3/TRBV12-4 once TRBD1 CASRQGSNQPQHF
TRBJ1-6 TRBV19 . TRBD1 CASSRTGENSPLHF
TRBJ2-5 TRBV5-4 . . CASSPLKQTGQETQYF
TRBJ1-4 TRBV30 . . CAWSGGRTNEKLFF
TRBJ1-2 TRBV5-1 . TRBD1 CASSEQGGYGYTF
TRBJ2-1 TRBV12-5 . . CASGLVLRSGEQFF
TRBJ2-7 TRBV4-2 few TRBD2 CASSQTSGRSYEQYF
TRBJ1-3 TRBV10-3 . . CAIREPGNTIYF
TRBJ1-1 TRBV19 . . CASKRGNTEAFF
TRBJ2-1 TRBV18 . TRBD2 CASSPGLAVNNEQFF
TRBJ2-7 TRBV11-2 once TRBD2 CASSSGTSHEQYF
TRBJ1-2 TRBV18 . . CASSGVGGGGYTF
TRBJ2-1 TRBV10-1 . TRBD2 CASKLAGTTTQDNEQFF
TRBJ2-1 TRBV27 . TRBD2 CASSFEGLADNNEQFF